The 13 T cell receptor beta chains given below trace back to one sample, sequenced in a study of T cells expressing NK-cell markers (dated by TCRdb to 2018 to 2021). The protocol used for the library was 5' RACE. TCRdb records Illumina HiSeq 2000 as the sequencer. After TCRdb reprocessed the reads, each CDR3 protein sequence was kept as one row, without DNA. This sample's table has entries for roughly 390,000 distinct CDR3 sequences. Roughly 5.5% of the sample comes from the top ten. Sequences were obtained from blood T cells: a sorted CD56 or NKG2C T cell subset, CD4+ or CD8+ T cells, or bulk PBMC T cells (not recorded which). These receptors originate from a man aged 18-70 years in good health.

The CDR3 sequence is CASIRGRGDGYTF. This chain links TRBV9 with TRBJ1-2; with no DNA, the TCRdb D assignment of TRBD1 cannot be verified. CDR1 and CDR2 from the germline V gene are SGDLS and YYNGEE. The CDR3 spans 13 residues.

V is TRBV6-1 and J is TRBJ2-7; the D call of TRBD2 rests on TCRdb alone, since no DNA is present to check it. CDR1 and CDR2 from the germline V gene are MNHNS and SASEGT. The CDR3 covers 15 residues. The CDR3 region is CASSPKISGFYEQYF.

The chain carries TRBV6-1 and TRBJ2-7; TCRdb's D gene call, TRBD1, goes unchecked for lack of DNA. Looked up from germline, CDR1 is MNHNS and CDR2 is SASEGT. CDR3 size: 13 residues. The CDR3 sequence: CASSGDRGYEQYF.

This chain links TRBV24-1 with TRBJ2-5. The CDR3 is 14 amino acids. In germline, CDR1 is KGHDR, CDR2 SFDVKD. The CDR3 reads CATSDWSQAETQYF.

The gene calls are TRBV3-1 and TRBJ1-2. CDR1 is LGHDT, CDR2 YNNKEL, per germline (reference sequence). This CDR3 comprises 15 residues. The CDR3 spells CASSQGPTANYGYTF. The full variable domain, rest sourced from reference TRBV3-1 and TRBJ1-2, is DTAVSQTPKYLVTQMGNDKSIKCEQNLGHDTMYWYKQDSKKFLKIMFSYNNKELIINETVPNRFSPKSPDKAHLNLHINSLELGDSAVYFCASSQGPTANYGYTFGSGTRLTVV.

This chain uses TRBV5-4 with TRBJ2-5; the D call from TCRdb, TRBD1, cannot be confirmed without DNA. This CDR3 is built from 14 residues. The V gene's germline CDR1 is SGHNT and CDR2 YYREEE (reference sequence). CDR3 amino acids: CASSHIDSQETQYF.

The chain joins TRBV10-3 to TRBJ2-6; with no DNA, the TCRdb D assignment of TRBD1 cannot be verified. CDR3 length: 15 residues. Looked up from germline, CDR1 is ENHRY and CDR2 is SYGVKD. The chain's CDR3 is CAIARDGSGANVLTF.

The CDR3 here is CASAPDWVGSQHF. J is TRBJ1-5 and V is TRBV12-5. The germline V gene encodes CDR1 LGHNT and CDR2 FRNRAP. The CDR3 has 13 residues.

The V and J genes are TRBV5-1 and TRBJ2-7. Germline assignment: CDR1 SGHRS and CDR2 YFSETQ. This CDR3 comprises 14 residues. CDR3 amino acids: CASSLGQEPTKAYF.

The gene calls are TRBV5-1 and TRBJ2-2; the TRBD2 assignment by TCRdb is unverifiable without DNA. CDR1 and CDR2 (germline): SGHRS, YFSETQ. The CDR3 has 15 amino acids. The CDR3 protein is CASSLDGSRLTELFF.

The chain has TRBV4-2 and TRBJ2-1; TCRdb returns TRBD1, unconfirmable since there is no DNA. From germline, CDR1 is LGHNA and CDR2 YNFKEQ. This CDR3 comprises 15 residues. This CDR3 is CASSVEWRGRNEQFF.

The chain links TRBV20-1 to TRBJ1-1. The germline CDR1 and CDR2 sequences are DFQATT and SNEGSKA (reference sequence). The CDR3 has 13 amino acids. CDR3: CSASRGRHTEAFF.

The CDR3 spells CASRGTRTGAYNEQFF. The rearrangement joins TRBV6-1 to TRBJ2-1; the D call of TRBD1 rests on TCRdb alone, since no DNA is present to check it. This CDR3 contains 16 residues. Per germline, CDR1 MNHNS and CDR2 SASEGT.